Shown below are 2 T cell receptor beta chains from a single sample sequenced in a study of identical twins. One entry per CDR3 protein, called by TCRdb with MiXCR from the 5' RACE reads. The data contain about 720,000 distinct CDR3 sequences, 8.6% of them singletons. This same sample was also part of a study on yellow fever vaccine responses in identical twins.

The sequencing sample was made of PBMCs. Receptor source: a young woman in good health.

This clonotype was seen repeatedly, ten times or more. The J gene is TRBJ2-3, the V gene TRBV12-3 or TRBV12-4; 8 positions match TRBD2. With V trimmed by 1 base and J by 1 base, 1 base remained unmatched. The CDR3 length is 15 residues. The CDR3 nucleotides are TGTGCCAGCAGTTTAGGAGCGGGGGGCACAGATACGCAGTATTTT. Protein: CASSLGAGGTDTQYF.

This clonotype was detected ten times or more. The DNA of the CDR3 is TGCAGTGCTAGAGATCCACTTCGGGGGGGTGTGGATGAGCAGTTCTTC. It yields the protein CSARDPLRGGVDEQFF. This chain uses TRBV20-1 with TRBJ2-1, with 8 bases that match TRBD2. Unmatched junction bases numbered 12, after V lost 0 bases and J lost 8 bases. Germline V CDR1 and CDR2: DFQATT, SNEGSKA (reference sequence). The CDR3 consists of 16 residues.